A selection of T cell receptor beta chains follows, all from one sample in a study of regulatory T cells in long-lasting Graves disease. TCRdb recomputed calls from the multiplex PCR reads with MiXCR, one row per CDR3 protein. The repertoire holds a few hundred thousand distinct CDR3 sequences, less than 20% seen once, with around a quarter in the top ten. Another study also made use of these data, one on T cells in Graves' hyperthyroidism and ophthalmopathy.

Here the sequenced sample was peripheral blood mononuclear cells (PBMCs), taken at new diagnosis, from a patient treated with antithyroid drugs. These receptors originate from a woman aged 18 to 35 with Graves disease. Both conserved end residues are part of each CDR3. A D gene is named only where the DNA matches it firmly. The size of a clone is reported for some rows only, either as once, few or many, or as a class for expanded clones.

13 . . TRBJ2-4 TRBV5-1 CASSGSRQNIQYF TGCGCCAGCAGCGGGAGCCGGCAAAACATTCAGTACTTC
14 few . TRBJ2-3 TRBV5-1 CASSFNSGTDTQYF TGCGCCAGCAGCTTTAACAGCGGCACAGATACGCAGTATTTT
16 . TRBD1 TRBJ1-4 TRBV5-1 CASSSTPGQGGEKLFF TGCGCCAGCAGCTCGACCCCCGGACAGGGTGGTGAAAAACTGTTTTTT
17 few TRBD1 TRBJ1-1 TRBV4-3 CASSHLGQGAMNTEAFF TGCGCCAGCAGCCACCTAGGACAGGGGGCCATGAACACTGAAGCTTTCTTT
14 many . TRBJ2-1 TRBV2 CASSEIDSNNEQFF TGTGCCAGCAGTGAAATTGACAGTAACAATGAGCAGTTCTTC
14 few . TRBJ1-5 TRBV30 CAWSVEGGPQPQHF TGTGCCTGGAGTGTAGAGGGGGGTCCTCAGCCCCAGCATTTT
14 few TRBD1 TRBJ2-7 TRBV20-1 CSARGTGGFYEQYF TGCAGTGCTAGGGGGACAGGGGGCTTCTACGAGCAGTACTTC
15 . . TRBJ2-3 TRBV27 CASSPLAIVPDTQYF TGTGCCAGCAGTCCTCTAGCGATAGTCCCAGATACGCAGTATTTT
15 . . TRBJ2-4 TRBV28 CASSLSGSQQGIQYF TGTGCCAGCAGTTTGAGCGGTTCCCAGCAGGGGATTCAGTACTTC
13 many . TRBJ2-1 TRBV20-1 CSAPGESRNEQFF TGCAGTGCACCTGGGGAAAGTAGGAATGAGCAGTTCTTC
21 . TRBD2 TRBJ2-1 TRBV7-2 CASSLVGQGLFGTSGSNEQFF TGTGCCAGCAGCTTAGTAGGACAGGGTTTATTTGGGACTAGCGGGAGCAATGAGCAGTTCTTC
16 many TRBD2 TRBJ2-5 TRBV7-2 CASSLEGLAWAETQYF TGTGCCAGCAGCTTAGAGGGACTAGCTTGGGCAGAGACCCAGTACTTC
16 few TRBD2 TRBJ2-1 TRBV5-1 CASSTRGLAGDVDAFF TGCGCCAGCAGCACCCGGGGACTAGCGGGAGACGTCGACGCGTTCTTC
15 . TRBD2 TRBJ2-5 TRBV5-1 CASSFGLAGKETQYF TGTGCCAGCAGCTTTGGACTAGCGGGAAAAGAGACCCAGTACTTC
16 many . TRBJ2-7 TRBV7-2 CASSLVLDPKSYEQYF TGTGCCAGCAGCTTAGTCCTGGACCCGAAGTCCTACGAGCAGTACTTC
12 many . TRBJ2-3 TRBV28 CASSLLGGTQYF TGTGCCAGCAGTTTATTGGGGGGTACGCAGTATTTT
15 many TRBD2 TRBJ2-3 TRBV29-1 CSVGSTSGSTDTQYF TGCAGCGTTGGCTCGACTAGCGGTAGCACAGATACGCAGTATTTT
12 many . TRBJ2-3 TRBV20-1 CSASLAGDTQYF TGCAGTGCTAGTTTGGCAGGAGATACGCAGTATTTT
14 many TRBD1 TRBJ1-1 TRBV20-1 CSATTGGSGTEAFF TGCAGTGCGACGACAGGGGGCTCCGGGACTGAAGCTTTCTTT
15 few TRBD1 TRBJ2-1 TRBV4-3 CASSQRGGGGNEQFF TGCGCCAGCAGCCAAAGAGGGGGCGGAGGCAATGAGCAGTTCTTC
12 few . TRBJ2-7 TRBV27 CASIDLNYEQYF TGTGCCAGCATTGACTTGAACTACGAGCAGTACTTC
14 many TRBD2 TRBJ2-3 TRBV29-1 CSVDLLAGGNTQYF TGCAGCGTTGATCTACTAGCGGGAGGGAATACGCAGTATTTT
14 few . TRBJ2-7 TRBV19 CASSIGGTTYEQYF TGTGCCAGTAGTATAGGGGGGACAACCTACGAGCAGTACTTC
17 . . TRBJ1-6 TRBV4-1 CASSQDKGGAQDSPLHF TGCGCCAGCAGCCAAGATAAAGGGGGGGCGCAGGATTCACCCCTCCACTTT
19 few TRBD2 TRBJ2-5 TRBV5-1 CASSRGPSRLAGLQETQYF TGCGCCAGCAGCCGCGGCCCCTCCCGACTAGCGGGACTTCAAGAGACCCAGTACTTC
13 . . TRBJ2-1 TRBV28 CASSSRPSGGQFF TGTGCCAGCAGTTCCCGTCCCTCCGGGGGGCAGTTCTTC
17 many TRBD2 TRBJ2-3 TRBV24-1 CATSDPRLAASTDTQYF TGTGCCACCAGTGACCCGAGACTAGCGGCTAGCACAGATACGCAGTATTTT
15 many . TRBJ2-7 TRBV20-1 CSASPPADHSYEQYF TGCAGTGCTAGTCCGCCAGCGGACCACTCCTACGAGCAGTACTTC
15 . TRBD2 TRBJ2-7 TRBV10-1 CASSESGAGGNEQYF TGCGCCAGCAGTGAGTCCGGGGCGGGAGGGAACGAGCAGTACTTC
12 many . TRBJ2-1 TRBV6-1 CASSAMGGEQFF TGTGCCAGCAGTGCAATGGGAGGTGAGCAGTTCTTC
15 . . TRBJ2-2 TRBV6-5 CASSYWRENTGELFF TGTGCCAGCAGTTACTGGCGGGAGAACACCGGGGAGCTGTTTTTT
14 many TRBD1 TRBJ2-4 TRBV7-2 CASSFGTGDDIQYF TGTGCCAGCAGCTTCGGGACAGGGGATGACATTCAGTACTTC
13 many TRBD1 TRBJ2-3 TRBV3-1 CASPTGFINTQYF TGTGCCAGCCCGACAGGGTTCATAAATACGCAGTATTTT
15 . . TRBJ1-1 TRBV5-1 CASSLVGAMNTEAFF TGCGCCAGCAGCTTGGTGGGAGCGATGAACACTGAAGCTTTCTTT
15 many TRBD1 TRBJ2-5 TRBV28 CASSSRDRGQETQYF TGTGCCAGCAGTTCCCGGGACAGGGGCCAAGAGACCCAGTACTTC
16 many TRBD2 TRBJ2-1 TRBV7-9 CASSFQTSGRFNEQFF TGTGCCAGCAGCTTCCAGACTAGCGGGAGGTTCAATGAGCAGTTCTTC